This T cell receptor (beta chain) was observed in a study of T-cell memory formation after mild COVID-19. Study-wide background: TCR clusters largely stayed donor specific. Findings of the study overall: Pre-infection memory contained some responding clones, which suggested that cross-reactive memory had joined. Researchers report contracting CD4+ clones mostly in CM and EM, with CD8+ clones in EMRA.

Germline CDR1 reads SGHVS; CDR2 reads FQNEAQ. The CDR3 runs to 13 residues. Trimming removed 3 bases from V and 3 bases from J, with 8 bases in between. This clonotype was seen a handful of times. Its antigen is still unknown. Constant-segment primers were used for 5'RACE, and the resulting TCR alpha and TCR beta cDNA libraries carried sample barcodes and UMIs. From the 5' RACE reads, TCRdb called clonotypes with MiXCR, one entry per CDR3 protein. The table has 85,000 to 130,000 distinct CDR3 sequences, about 18% seen once. The TCR originated in an adult woman who had mild COVID-19 (a few samples of this study predate the infection). Cell type and time point are not known. The sample consisted of PBMCs or a T cell subset sorted from them (not recorded which). This sequence joins TRBV7-8 and TRBJ1-2; D might be TRBD1 (5 bases). The CDR3 region has the DNA TGTGCCAGCAGCTTTGGCAGGGACTATGGCTACACCTTC. Translated, it gives CASSFGRDYGYTF.